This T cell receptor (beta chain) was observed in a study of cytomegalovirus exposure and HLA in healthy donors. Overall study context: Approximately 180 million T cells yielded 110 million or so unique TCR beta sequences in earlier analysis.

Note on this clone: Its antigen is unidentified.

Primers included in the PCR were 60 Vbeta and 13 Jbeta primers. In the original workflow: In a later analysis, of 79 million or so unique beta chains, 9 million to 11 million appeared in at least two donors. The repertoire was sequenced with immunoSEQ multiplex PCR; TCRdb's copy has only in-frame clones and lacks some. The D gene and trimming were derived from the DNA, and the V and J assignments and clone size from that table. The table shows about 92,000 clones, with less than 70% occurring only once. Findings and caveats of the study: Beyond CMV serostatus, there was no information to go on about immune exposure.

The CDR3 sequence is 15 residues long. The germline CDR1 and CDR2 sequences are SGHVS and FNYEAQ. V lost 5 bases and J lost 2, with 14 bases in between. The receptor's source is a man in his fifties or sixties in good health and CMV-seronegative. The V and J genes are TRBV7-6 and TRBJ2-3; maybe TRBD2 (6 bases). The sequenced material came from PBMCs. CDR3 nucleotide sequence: TGTGCCAGCAGCCGTGGGTCGGGGGTCACAGATACGCAGTATTTT. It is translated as CASSRGSGVTDTQYF.